This is a list of T cell receptor beta chains from one sample in a study of blood T cell repertoires in COVID-19. Sequencing was performed with immunoSEQ multiplex PCR; in TCRdb, only in-frame clones are kept and a portion is missing. The table shows some 70,000 clones, with about 90% occurring only once. Sequenced sample: peripheral blood. All receptors derive from a human donor with active COVID-19. The donor label of this sample is uncertain. Both conserved end residues are part of each CDR3. Each record gives: V gene, J gene, D gene, clone size, CDR3 DNA, CDR3 protein. The D gene is left open where the match is weak. Only part of the rows carry a size: once, few, many, or a class if the clone is expanded.

v_call: TRBV24-1; j_call: TRBJ2-1; d_call: NA; clone_size: NA; cdr3_nt: TGTGCCACCAGTGATTTAGGCACGTCGAGGGTGGATGAGCAGTTCTTC; cdr3_aa: CATSDLGTSRVDEQFF
v_call: TRBV28; j_call: TRBJ2-1; d_call: NA; clone_size: NA; cdr3_nt: TGTGCCAGCAATAACGCGGGATTATACAATGAGCAGTTCTTC; cdr3_aa: CASNNAGLYNEQFF
v_call: TRBV4-2; j_call: TRBJ1-2; d_call: NA; clone_size: NA; cdr3_nt: TGTGCCAGCAGCCGGGGAGGCGACGACACCTATGGCTACACCTTC; cdr3_aa: CASSRGGDDTYGYTF
v_call: TRBV14; j_call: TRBJ2-2; d_call: TRBD1; clone_size: NA; cdr3_nt: TGTGCCAGCAGCCAAGACGTGGACAGGACCACCGGGGAGCTGTTTTTT; cdr3_aa: CASSQDVDRTTGELFF
v_call: TRBV13; j_call: TRBJ1-1; d_call: NA; clone_size: NA; cdr3_nt: TGTGCCAGCAGCCCTGGCCTCATGAACACTGAAGCTTTCTTT; cdr3_aa: CASSPGLMNTEAFF
v_call: TRBV2; j_call: TRBJ2-2; d_call: NA; clone_size: NA; cdr3_nt: TGTGCCAGCACGGTTGTCCGCGGCACCGGGGAGCTGTTTTTT; cdr3_aa: CASTVVRGTGELFF
v_call: TRBV10-2; j_call: TRBJ2-1; d_call: TRBD2; clone_size: NA; cdr3_nt: TGCGCCAGCAGTGATTGGGCTAGCGGGAGGTCAAATGAGCAGTTCTTC; cdr3_aa: CASSDWASGRSNEQFF
v_call: TRBV19; j_call: TRBJ2-3; d_call: TRBD2; clone_size: NA; cdr3_nt: TGTGCCAGTAGTCTCCGACTAGCGGGAGCTACAGATACGCAGTATTTT; cdr3_aa: CASSLRLAGATDTQYF
v_call: TRBV19; j_call: TRBJ1-2; d_call: TRBD1; clone_size: NA; cdr3_nt: TGTGCCAGTAGTACGGGCAGGGGGTTTGAGGACTATGGCTACACCTTC; cdr3_aa: CASSTGRGFEDYGYTF
v_call: TRBV4-3; j_call: TRBJ2-7; d_call: TRBD2; clone_size: once; cdr3_nt: TGCGCCAGCAGCCAAGAACTAGCGGGAGACGAGCAGTACTTC; cdr3_aa: CASSQELAGDEQYF
v_call: TRBV6-5; j_call: TRBJ1-6; d_call: NA; clone_size: NA; cdr3_nt: TGTGCCAGCAGCCGGGATTATAATTCACCCCTCCACTTT; cdr3_aa: CASSRDYNSPLHF
v_call: TRBV9; j_call: TRBJ2-7; d_call: TRBD1; clone_size: once; cdr3_nt: TGTGCCAGCAGCCCCTTTCGGACAGGGGGTTTAGAGCAGTACTTC; cdr3_aa: CASSPFRTGGLEQYF
v_call: TRBV7-9; j_call: TRBJ2-1; d_call: TRBD2; clone_size: once; cdr3_nt: TGTGCCAGCAGCCCCTCACTAGCGGGGGCCTCCTACAATGAGCAGTTCTTC; cdr3_aa: CASSPSLAGASYNEQFF
v_call: TRBV6-5; j_call: TRBJ1-1; d_call: TRBD1; clone_size: NA; cdr3_nt: TGTGCCAGCAGCGAGTTCAGGGGGAAATCGCCTGAAGCTTTCTTT; cdr3_aa: CASSEFRGKSPEAFF
v_call: TRBV29-1; j_call: TRBJ1-1; d_call: NA; clone_size: NA; cdr3_nt: TGCAGCGGATTCAGGGGCGGCGGCACTGAAGCTTTCTTT; cdr3_aa: CSGFRGGGTEAFF
v_call: TRBV2; j_call: TRBJ1-1; d_call: NA; clone_size: NA; cdr3_nt: TGTGCCAGCAGTGGGGACATAAACACTGAAGCTTTCTTT; cdr3_aa: CASSGDINTEAFF
v_call: TRBV7-8; j_call: TRBJ2-1; d_call: TRBD2; clone_size: NA; cdr3_nt: TGTGCCAGCAGCTTAGGACTAGCGAGAAACAATGAGCAGTTCTTC; cdr3_aa: CASSLGLARNNEQFF
v_call: TRBV9; j_call: TRBJ1-2; d_call: NA; clone_size: NA; cdr3_nt: TGTGCCAGCAGCGTAGGACAGCGACTTAACTATGGCTACACCTTC; cdr3_aa: CASSVGQRLNYGYTF
v_call: TRBV6-2/TRBV6-3; j_call: TRBJ1-6; d_call: TRBD1; clone_size: NA; cdr3_nt: TGTGCCAGCAGTCCCCAGGACAGGGATACTTCACCCCTCCACTTT; cdr3_aa: CASSPQDRDTSPLHF
v_call: TRBV29-1; j_call: TRBJ2-5; d_call: TRBD1; clone_size: NA; cdr3_nt: TGCAGCGGGGGACAGGATGCGCAAGAGACCCAGTACTTC; cdr3_aa: CSGGQDAQETQYF
v_call: TRBV11-2; j_call: TRBJ2-7; d_call: NA; clone_size: NA; cdr3_nt: TGTGCCAGCAGCTTAGGTAGGGGTCCCTACGAGCAGTACTTC; cdr3_aa: CASSLGRGPYEQYF
v_call: TRBV5-8; j_call: TRBJ2-7; d_call: TRBD2; clone_size: NA; cdr3_nt: TGTGCCAGCAGCTTCCTTTCTTCCCTTAGCGGGAGGGCAACCTACGAGCAGTACTTC; cdr3_aa: CASSFLSSLSGRATYEQYF
v_call: TRBV6-5; j_call: TRBJ2-3; d_call: TRBD2; clone_size: NA; cdr3_nt: TGTGCCAGCAGTCGAAAGGGACTAGTCCCAGATACGCAGTATTTT; cdr3_aa: CASSRKGLVPDTQYF
v_call: TRBV2; j_call: TRBJ2-5; d_call: TRBD1; clone_size: NA; cdr3_nt: TGTGCCAGCACAGGGACAGTTAGAGAAGAGACCCAGTACTTC; cdr3_aa: CASTGTVREETQYF
v_call: TRBV30; j_call: TRBJ2-7; d_call: NA; clone_size: few; cdr3_nt: TGTGCCTGGAGTTCGGGGAGCGAGCAGTACTTC; cdr3_aa: CAWSSGSEQYF
v_call: TRBV6-2/TRBV6-3; j_call: TRBJ1-1; d_call: NA; clone_size: NA; cdr3_nt: TGTGCCAGCAGTTACTCGAAGGGGGTTGAAGCTTTCTTT; cdr3_aa: CASSYSKGVEAFF
v_call: TRBV3-1/TRBV3-2; j_call: TRBJ1-4; d_call: NA; clone_size: NA; cdr3_nt: TGTGCCAGCAGCCAAGGGAGGGAAAAACTGTTTTTT; cdr3_aa: CASSQGREKLFF
v_call: TRBV7-8; j_call: TRBJ2-3; d_call: NA; clone_size: few; cdr3_nt: TGTGCCAGCAGCTTATCCTCTACTCTCGGAGGTACGCAGTATTTT; cdr3_aa: CASSLSSTLGGTQYF
v_call: TRBV4-1; j_call: TRBJ2-3; d_call: NA; clone_size: NA; cdr3_nt: TGCGCCAGCAGCCAAGATCAACGGGCGGGACGGATCACAGATACGCAGTATTTT; cdr3_aa: CASSQDQRAGRITDTQYF
v_call: TRBV7-2; j_call: TRBJ2-7; d_call: TRBD1; clone_size: NA; cdr3_nt: TGTGCCAGCAGGGTACCGGGACAGGGCTCCTACGAGCAGTACTTC; cdr3_aa: CASRVPGQGSYEQYF
v_call: TRBV7-8; j_call: TRBJ2-1; d_call: TRBD2; clone_size: NA; cdr3_nt: TGTGCCAGCAGCTCCCAGCGGGAGGGGGACAATGAGCAGTTCTTC; cdr3_aa: CASSSQREGDNEQFF
v_call: TRBV9; j_call: TRBJ2-5; d_call: TRBD2; clone_size: NA; cdr3_nt: TGTGCCAGCAGCGTAGGCGGCGGGAGGTTTCCGGAGACCCAGTACTTC; cdr3_aa: CASSVGGGRFPETQYF
v_call: TRBV9; j_call: TRBJ2-1; d_call: NA; clone_size: NA; cdr3_nt: TGTGCCAGCAGCGTAGGGGCGATGGCCTCCTACAATGAGCAGTTCTTC; cdr3_aa: CASSVGAMASYNEQFF
v_call: TRBV4-3; j_call: TRBJ1-4; d_call: NA; clone_size: NA; cdr3_nt: TGCGCCAGCAGCCAACTAGGGGTGTCGGGTGAAAAACTGTTTTTT; cdr3_aa: CASSQLGVSGEKLFF
v_call: TRBV28; j_call: TRBJ1-1; d_call: NA; clone_size: NA; cdr3_nt: TGTGCCACCCTATCGCAGGACAGACTTAACACTGAAGCTTTCTTT; cdr3_aa: CATLSQDRLNTEAFF
v_call: TRBV27; j_call: TRBJ2-3; d_call: NA; clone_size: NA; cdr3_nt: TGTGCCAGCAGTCCTTCTAGCACAGATACGCAGTATTTT; cdr3_aa: CASSPSSTDTQYF
v_call: TRBV3-1/TRBV3-2; j_call: TRBJ2-5; d_call: TRBD1; clone_size: NA; cdr3_nt: TGTGCCAGCAGCCCACGACAGGGGATGGGGACCCAGTACTTC; cdr3_aa: CASSPRQGMGTQYF
v_call: TRBV4-3; j_call: TRBJ1-2; d_call: NA; clone_size: NA; cdr3_nt: TGCGCCAGTAGCCAAGGCATGGGAGGGGCCAAAAACGGCTACACCTTC; cdr3_aa: CASSQGMGGAKNGYTF
v_call: TRBV5-1; j_call: TRBJ2-3; d_call: TRBD2; clone_size: few; cdr3_nt: TGCGCCAGCAGCCGTAGCGGGAGGGACACAGATACGCAGTATTTT; cdr3_aa: CASSRSGRDTDTQYF
v_call: TRBV20-1; j_call: TRBJ1-3; d_call: NA; clone_size: NA; cdr3_nt: TGCAGTGCCCAAGGGACTCTAACCATATATTTT; cdr3_aa: CSAQGTLTIYF
v_call: TRBV5-1; j_call: TRBJ2-7; d_call: TRBD1; clone_size: once; cdr3_nt: TGCGCCAGCAGCTTGGGTCGGGACAGGCAAACTTCCTACGAGCAGTACTTC; cdr3_aa: CASSLGRDRQTSYEQYF
v_call: TRBV28; j_call: TRBJ2-1; d_call: NA; clone_size: NA; cdr3_nt: TGTGCCAGCAGTTTGGAGGGGCAGGCCCAGTTCTTC; cdr3_aa: CASSLEGQAQFF